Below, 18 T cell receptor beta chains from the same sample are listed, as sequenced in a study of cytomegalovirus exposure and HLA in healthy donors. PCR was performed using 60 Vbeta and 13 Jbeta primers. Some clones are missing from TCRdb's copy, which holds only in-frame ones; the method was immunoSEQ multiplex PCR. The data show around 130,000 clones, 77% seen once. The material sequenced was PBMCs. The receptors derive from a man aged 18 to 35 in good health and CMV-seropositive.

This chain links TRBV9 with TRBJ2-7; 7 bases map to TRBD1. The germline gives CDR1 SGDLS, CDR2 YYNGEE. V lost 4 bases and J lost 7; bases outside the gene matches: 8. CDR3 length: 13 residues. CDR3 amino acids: CASSPRQGWEQYF. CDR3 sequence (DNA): TGTGCCAGCAGCCCCAGACAGGGATGGGAGCAGTACTTC.

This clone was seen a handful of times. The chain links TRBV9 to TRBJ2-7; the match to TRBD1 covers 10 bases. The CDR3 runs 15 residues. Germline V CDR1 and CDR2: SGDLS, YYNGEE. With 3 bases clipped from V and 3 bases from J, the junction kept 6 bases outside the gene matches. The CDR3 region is CASSAGTGDVYEQYF. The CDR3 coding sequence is TGTGCCAGCAGCGCCGGGACAGGGGACGTCTACGAGCAGTACTTC.

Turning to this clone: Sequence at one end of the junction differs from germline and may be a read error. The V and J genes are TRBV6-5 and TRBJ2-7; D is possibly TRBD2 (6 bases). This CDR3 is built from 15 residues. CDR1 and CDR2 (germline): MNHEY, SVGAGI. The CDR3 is CASIREAGNSYEQHF. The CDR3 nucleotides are TGTGCCAGCATTAGGGAGGCAGGGAACTCCTACGAGCAGCACTTC.

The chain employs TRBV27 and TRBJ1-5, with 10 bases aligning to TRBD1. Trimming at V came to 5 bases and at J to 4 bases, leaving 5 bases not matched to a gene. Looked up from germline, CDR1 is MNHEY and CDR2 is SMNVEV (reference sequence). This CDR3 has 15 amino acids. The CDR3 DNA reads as TGTGCCAGCAGTCCGCGGACAGGGGGGAATCAGCCCCAGCATTTT. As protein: CASSPRTGGNQPQHF.

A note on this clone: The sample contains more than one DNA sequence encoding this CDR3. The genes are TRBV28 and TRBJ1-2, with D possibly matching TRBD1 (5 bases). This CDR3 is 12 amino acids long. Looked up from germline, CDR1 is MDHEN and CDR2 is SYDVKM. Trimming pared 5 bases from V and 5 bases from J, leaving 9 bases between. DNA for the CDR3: TGTGCCAGCAGTCTTCAGGGTTATGGCTACACCTTC. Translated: CASSLQGYGYTF.

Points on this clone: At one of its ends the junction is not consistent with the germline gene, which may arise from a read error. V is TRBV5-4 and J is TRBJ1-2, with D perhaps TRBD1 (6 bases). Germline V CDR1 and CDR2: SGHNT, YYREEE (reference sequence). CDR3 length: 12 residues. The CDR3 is CASSQGNSGYTF. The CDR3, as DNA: TGTGCCAGCAGCCAGGGGAACTCTGGCTACACCTTC.

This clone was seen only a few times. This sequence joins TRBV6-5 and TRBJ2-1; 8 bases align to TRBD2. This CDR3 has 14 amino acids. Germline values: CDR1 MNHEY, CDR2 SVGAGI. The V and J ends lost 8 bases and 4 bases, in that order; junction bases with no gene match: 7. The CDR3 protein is CASSREGLYNEQFF. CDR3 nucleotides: TGTGCCAGCTCCCGGGAGGGCCTGTACAATGAGCAGTTCTTC.

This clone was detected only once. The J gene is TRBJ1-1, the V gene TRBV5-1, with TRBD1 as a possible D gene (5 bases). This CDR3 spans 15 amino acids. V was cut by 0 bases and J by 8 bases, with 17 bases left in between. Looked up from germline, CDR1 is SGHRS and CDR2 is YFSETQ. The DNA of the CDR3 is TGCGCCAGCAGCTTGGGTCGTAAGGATGGGGGGGAAGCTTTCTTT. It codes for CASSLGRKDGGEAFF.

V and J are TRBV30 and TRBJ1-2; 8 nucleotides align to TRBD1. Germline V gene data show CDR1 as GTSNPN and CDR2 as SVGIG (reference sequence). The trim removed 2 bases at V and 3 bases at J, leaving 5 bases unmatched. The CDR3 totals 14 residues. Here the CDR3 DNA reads TGTGCCTGGAGTCGGACAGGGCCTTACTATGGCTACACCTTC. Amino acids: CAWSRTGPYYGYTF. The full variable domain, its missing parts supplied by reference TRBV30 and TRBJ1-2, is SQTIHQWPATLVQPVGSPLSLECTVEGTSNPNLYWYRQAAGRGLQLLFYSVGIGQISSEVPQNLSASRPQDRQFILSSKKLLLSDSGFYLCAWSRTGPYYGYTFGSGTRLTVV.

The CDR3 bases are TGCGCCAGCAGGCCGGAGACCGCTGCCTACAATGAGCAGTTCTTC. It specifies CASRPETAAYNEQFF. The J gene is TRBJ2-1, the V gene TRBV5-1; D unclear. The CDR3 sequence is 15 residues long. Trimming shortened V by 5 bases and J by 2 bases, and 14 bases separated the two germline ends. Germline V gene data show CDR1 as SGHRS and CDR2 as YFSETQ.

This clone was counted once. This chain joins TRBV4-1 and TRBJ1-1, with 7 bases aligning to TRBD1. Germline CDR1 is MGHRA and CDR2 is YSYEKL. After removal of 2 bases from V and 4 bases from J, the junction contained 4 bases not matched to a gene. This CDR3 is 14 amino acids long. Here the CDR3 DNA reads TGCGCCAGCAGCCAATCCCGGGACAGCACTGAAGCTTTCTTT. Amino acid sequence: CASSQSRDSTEAFF.

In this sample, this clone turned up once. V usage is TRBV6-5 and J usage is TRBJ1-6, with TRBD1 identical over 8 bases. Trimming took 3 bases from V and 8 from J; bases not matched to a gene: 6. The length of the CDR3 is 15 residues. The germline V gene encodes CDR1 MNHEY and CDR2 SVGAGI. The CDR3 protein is CASSYLGQGDSPLHF. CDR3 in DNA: TGTGCCAGCAGTTATTTAGGACAGGGAGATTCACCCCTCCACTTT.

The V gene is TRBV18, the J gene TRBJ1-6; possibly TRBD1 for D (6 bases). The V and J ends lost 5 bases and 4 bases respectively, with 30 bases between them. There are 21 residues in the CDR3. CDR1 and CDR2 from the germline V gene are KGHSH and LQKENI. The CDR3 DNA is TGTGCCAGCTCATCACTTAAGGCCGGACAGAGTATTAGATCTTATAATTCACCCCTCCACTTT. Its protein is CASSSLKAGQSIRSYNSPLHF. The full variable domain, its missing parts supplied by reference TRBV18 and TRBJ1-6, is NAGVMQNPRHLVRRRGQEARLRCSPMKGHSHVYWYRQLPEEGLKFMVYLQKENIIDESGMPKERFSAEFPKEGPSILRIQQVVRGDSAAYFCASSSLKAGQSIRSYNSPLHFGNGTRLTVT.

CDR3 DNA sequence: TGCGCCAGCCGCCTAAGACAGGGGGCGAACACTGAAGCTTTCTTT. This translates into CASRLRQGANTEAFF. This chain connects TRBV4-1 to TRBJ1-1; TRBD1 matches 10 bases. Germline CDR1 is MGHRA and CDR2 is YSYEKL. This CDR3 is 15 amino acids long. Trimming cost V 8 bases and J 1 base; bases outside gene matches: 7.

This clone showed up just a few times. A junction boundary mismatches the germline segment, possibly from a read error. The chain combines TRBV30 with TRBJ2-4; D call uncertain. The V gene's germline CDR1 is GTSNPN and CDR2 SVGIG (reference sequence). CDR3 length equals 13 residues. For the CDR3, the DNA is TGTGCCTGGAATCTGGCCGTTGAAAACAGTCAGTACTTC. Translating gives CAWNLAVENSQYF.

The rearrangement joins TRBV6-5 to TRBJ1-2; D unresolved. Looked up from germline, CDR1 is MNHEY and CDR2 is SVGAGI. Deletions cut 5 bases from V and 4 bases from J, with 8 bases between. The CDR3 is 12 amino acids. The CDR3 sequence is CASSPLGYGYTF. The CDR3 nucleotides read TGTGCCAGCAGTCCCCTCGGCTATGGCTACACCTTC.

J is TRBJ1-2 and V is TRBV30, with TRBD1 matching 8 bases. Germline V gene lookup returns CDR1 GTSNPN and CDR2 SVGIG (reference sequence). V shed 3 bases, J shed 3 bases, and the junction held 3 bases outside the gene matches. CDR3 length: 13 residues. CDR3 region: CAWSRGQDYGYTF. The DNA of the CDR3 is TGTGCCTGGAGCAGGGGACAGGACTATGGCTACACCTTC.

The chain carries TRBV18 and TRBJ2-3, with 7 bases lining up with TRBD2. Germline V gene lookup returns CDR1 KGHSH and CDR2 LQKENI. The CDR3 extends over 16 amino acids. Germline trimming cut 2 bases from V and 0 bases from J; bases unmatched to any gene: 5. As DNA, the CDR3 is TGTGCCAGCTCACCATCTAGCGGCGCTAGCACAGATACGCAGTATTTT. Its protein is CASSPSSGASTDTQYF.